Below are 23 T cell receptor beta chains sequenced from a single sample in a study of T cells in localized non-small cell lung cancer. Profiling relied on immunoSEQ multiplex PCR, and the TCRdb table lists in-frame clones only, not all of them. The sample has roughly 38,000 clones, roughly 88% seen once. This specimen consisted of peripheral blood mononuclear cells, obtained before any cancer treatment. These receptors came from a male donor at least 60 years old with stage II lung adenocarcinoma.

This clone was detected a few times. The V gene is TRBV7-9, the J gene TRBJ2-3; TRBD1 is a possible D gene (6 bases). The CDR3 is 15 residues long. V lost 5 bases, J lost 2 bases, and 14 bases lay in between. In germline, CDR1 is SEHNR, CDR2 FQNEAQ (reference sequence). The CDR3 sequence: CASSEVGGSTDTQYF. The CDR3 DNA reads as TGTGCCAGCAGCGAGGTAGGGGGATCCACAGATACGCAGTATTTT.

V is TRBV5-6 and J is TRBJ2-5; D might be TRBD1 or TRBD2, each matching 7 bases. With 0 bases removed from V and 4 bases from J, the gap between germline ends came to 13 bases. The germline CDR1 and CDR2 sequences are SGHDT and YYEEEE. The CDR3 loop spans 15 amino acids. Here the CDR3 DNA reads TGTGCCAGCAGCTTGGTTGCAGGGGGGGGAGAGACCCAGTACTTC. Translated, it gives CASSLVAGGGETQYF.

This rearrangement joins TRBV29-1 to TRBJ1-1; D is undetermined. This CDR3 has 13 residues. Germline V gene data show CDR1 as SQVTM and CDR2 as ANQGSEA. With 3 bases removed from V and 2 bases from J, the gap between germline ends came to 10 bases. The CDR3 DNA reads TGCAGCGTTGATTTTTCCGCAAACACTGAAGCTTTCTTT. This sequence encodes CSVDFSANTEAFF.

The chain carries TRBV5-5 and TRBJ1-1, with no clear D. CDR1 is SGHKS and CDR2 is YYEKEE in the germline V gene (reference sequence). This CDR3 region has 14 residues. V lost 0 bases to trimming and J lost 10 bases, with 16 bases between them. In nucleotides, the CDR3 is TGTGCCAGCAGCTTGGCCAATGGGCGGAGTCGAGCTTTCTTT. Amino acid sequence: CASSLANGRSRAFF.

V gene TRBV25-1 combines with J gene TRBJ2-2; 8 nucleotides align to TRBD1. Germline assignment: CDR1 MGHDK and CDR2 SYGVNS. With V trimmed by 6 bases and J by 4 bases, 7 bases remained unmatched. The CDR3 has 15 residues. CDR3 residues: CASRQTGGSTGELFF. The CDR3 DNA reads TGTGCCAGCAGGCAAACAGGGGGAAGCACCGGGGAGCTGTTTTTT.

V usage is TRBV28 and J usage is TRBJ1-2, with 11 bases identical to TRBD1. Germline V gene lookup returns CDR1 MDHEN and CDR2 SYDVKM. This CDR3 comprises 16 residues. Unmatched junction bases numbered 6, after V lost 4 bases and J lost 2 bases. In DNA form, the CDR3 reads TGTGCCAGCAGTTCCGCCGGGACAGGGGGGAACTATGGCTACACCTTC. Protein sequence: CASSSAGTGGNYGYTF.

The chain recombines TRBV7-3 with TRBJ2-3; 7 bases match TRBD2. The CDR3 totals 17 residues. J gave up 2 bases and V 0 bases, and 8 bases lay outside the gene matches. CDR1 is SGHTA, CDR2 FQGTGA, per germline. CDR3 loop: CASSLTGTTNFTDTQYF. CDR3 DNA: TGTGCCAGCAGCTTAACGGGGACTACAAATTTCACAGATACGCAGTATTTT. Full variable domain (outside the CDR3, taken from reference TRBV7-3 and TRBJ2-3): GAGVSQTPSNKVTEKGKYVELRCDPISGHTALYWYRQSLGQGPEFLIYFQGTGAADDSGLPNDRFFAVRPEGSVSTLKIQRTERGDSAVYLCASSLTGTTNFTDTQYFGPGTRLTVL.

Only a few counts were recorded for this clone. The CDR3 spells CASSLNNYNYGYTF. The CDR3 DNA reads TGCGCCAGCAGCTTGAATAATTACAACTATGGCTACACCTTC. J is TRBJ1-2 and V is TRBV5-1; D is unresolved. Trimming took off 1 base at V and 2 bases at J, with 9 bases between the two ends. Germline loops: CDR1 SGHRS, CDR2 YFSETQ. This CDR3 region has 14 residues.

In its sample, this clone was seen once. The chain employs TRBV5-4 and TRBJ1-5; 8 positions agree with TRBD1. Germline-derived CDR1 and CDR2 are SGHNT and YYREEE (reference sequence). The CDR3 sequence is 15 residues long. V trimming: 3 bases; J trimming: 3 bases; junction bases outside the gene matches: 5. CDR3 region: CASSYGTGDNQPQHF. Written as DNA, the CDR3 is TGTGCCAGCAGCTACGGGACAGGCGACAATCAGCCCCAGCATTTT.

The J gene is TRBJ1-2, the V gene TRBV19, with TRBD1 matching over 8 bases. V was pared by 7 bases and J by 4 bases, with 8 bases of the junction left unmatched. Germline V gene data show CDR1 as LNHDA and CDR2 as SQIVND (reference sequence). This CDR3 spans 14 amino acids. The CDR3 DNA sequence: TGTGCCAGTACCCCTAACAGGGGGGCCTATGGCTACACCTTC. This encodes CASTPNRGAYGYTF.

This clone turned up a few times. The V call is TRBV7-8, the J call TRBJ2-1; D call uncertain. Trimming removed 8 bases from V and 4 bases from J, with 15 bases in between. The germline gives CDR1 SGHVS, CDR2 FQNEAQ. This CDR3 region has 14 residues. CDR3 protein: CASSQVLAYNEQFF. CDR3 nucleotides: TGTGCCAGCTCCCAAGTCTTGGCTTACAATGAGCAGTTCTTC.

The V call is TRBV6-6, the J call TRBJ1-1; weak D call: TRBD1 (5 bases). There are 15 residues in the CDR3. The V end was cut by 5 bases, the J end by 2 bases, with 15 bases between. Germline V gives CDR1 MNHNY, CDR2 SVGAGI (reference sequence). The CDR3 DNA sequence: TGTGCCAGCAGTCTTGACCCGGGACTAAACACTGAAGCTTTCTTT. Amino acids: CASSLDPGLNTEAFF.

CDR3 coding DNA: TGTGCCTGGAGTGTCCGCGGGGGCTCCTACAATGAGCAGTTCTTC. Its protein product is CAWSVRGGSYNEQFF. This rearrangement joins TRBV30 to TRBJ2-1; TRBD2 agrees at 7 bases. The CDR3 spans 15 residues. Germline-derived CDR1 and CDR2 are GTSNPN and SVGIG (reference sequence). V trimming: 0 bases; J trimming: 0 bases; junction bases outside the gene matches: 2.

V is TRBV28 and J is TRBJ1-4, with 8 positions matching TRBD1. The length of the CDR3 is 12 residues. With V trimmed by 6 bases and J by 10 bases, 4 bases remained unmatched. Germline V gene sequence: CDR1 MDHEN, CDR2 SYDVKM. The CDR3 loop is CASSDRGGKLFF. The CDR3 DNA sequence: TGTGCCAGCAGCGACAGGGGAGGAAAACTGTTTTTT.

The chain recombines TRBV7-9 with TRBJ1-4; unclear D gene. The V end lost 4 bases, the J end lost 2 bases, and 14 bases lay between the germline ends. The CDR3 length is 16 residues. The germline gives CDR1 SEHNR, CDR2 FQNEAQ (reference sequence). The CDR3 DNA follows: TGTGCCAGCAGCTCAGGAACGACACCGACTAATGAAAAACTGTTTTTT. It encodes CASSSGTTPTNEKLFF.

The V gene is TRBV19, the J gene TRBJ1-5; D is ambiguous. The CDR3 runs to 13 residues. Germline CDR1 reads LNHDA; CDR2 reads SQIVND (reference sequence). V lost 2 bases, J lost 4 bases, and 6 bases lay in between. CDR3 nucleotide sequence: TGTGCCAGTAGTATAATATTTAATCAGCCCCAGCATTTT. It yields the protein CASSIIFNQPQHF.

The V gene is TRBV7-2, the J gene TRBJ2-7; D is unresolved. The CDR3 runs to 11 residues. The V end lost 2 bases, the J end lost 4 bases, and 3 bases lay between the germline ends. The V gene's germline CDR1 is SGHTA and CDR2 FQGNSA. CDR3 sequence: CASSLKYEQYF. The CDR3 DNA is TGTGCCAGCAGCTTAAAATACGAGCAGTACTTC. Supplemented by reference TRBV7-2 and TRBJ2-7, the full variable domain reads GAGVSQSPSNKVTEKGKDVELRCDPISGHTALYWYRQSLGQGLEFLIYFQGNSAPDKSGLPSDRFSAERTGGSVSTLTIQRTQQEDSAVYLCASSLKYEQYFGPGTRLTVT.

The rearrangement links TRBV27 to TRBJ1-1; no firm D call. V was shortened by 6 bases and J by 0 bases, with 11 bases between the two germline ends. This CDR3 region has 14 residues. Germline V lookup: CDR1 MNHEY, CDR2 SMNVEV (reference sequence). The CDR3 DNA follows: TGTGCCAGCAGGTTAACGCCTCTGAACACTGAAGCTTTCTTT. Protein product: CASRLTPLNTEAFF.

This rearrangement joins TRBV20-1 to TRBJ2-1; D uncertain. Trimming left V 7 bases short and J 0 bases short, with 4 bases between. From germline, CDR1 is DFQATT and CDR2 SNEGSKA (reference sequence). The CDR3 has 11 residues. CDR3 nucleotide sequence: TGCAGTGGGGGCTCCTACAATGAGCAGTTCTTC. Translation gives CSGGSYNEQFF.

V is TRBV4-2 and J is TRBJ2-2, with a possible D match to TRBD1 (5 bases). The CDR3 runs to 16 residues. V lost 0 bases to trimming and J lost 7 bases, with 15 bases between them. Germline V gene data show CDR1 as LGHNA and CDR2 as YNFKEQ. The CDR3, as DNA: TGTGCCAGCAGCCAAGAGGCAGGGCGGATTGGCGGGGAGCTGTTTTTT. Its protein is CASSQEAGRIGGELFF.

This chain connects TRBV18 to TRBJ1-2, with D unresolved. The ends were cut back, 6 bases at V and 4 bases at J, with 9 bases in the middle. The germline gives CDR1 KGHSH, CDR2 LQKENI. The CDR3 consists of 12 residues. CDR3 loop: CASSPDFYGYTF. The CDR3, as DNA: TGTGCCAGCTCGCCGGACTTCTATGGCTACACCTTC.

The V gene is TRBV27, the J gene TRBJ2-5; D ambiguous. The CDR3 runs 13 residues. Germline V lookup: CDR1 MNHEY, CDR2 SMNVEV (reference sequence). V was trimmed by 2 bases and J by 5 bases, leaving 9 bases between them. DNA of the CDR3: TGTGCCAGCAGTTTAAGGTTTTGGGAGACCCAGTACTTC. It translates to CASSLRFWETQYF.

The chain uses TRBV4-1 and TRBJ2-7, with 10 bases that match TRBD1. The CDR3 has 15 amino acids. Germline assignment: CDR1 MGHRA and CDR2 YSYEKL. Trimming took 1 base from V and 0 from J; bases not matched to a gene: 0. The CDR3 nucleotides are TGCGCCAGCAGCCAAGGGACAGGGGGCTCCTACGAGCAGTACTTC. Translation: CASSQGTGGSYEQYF.